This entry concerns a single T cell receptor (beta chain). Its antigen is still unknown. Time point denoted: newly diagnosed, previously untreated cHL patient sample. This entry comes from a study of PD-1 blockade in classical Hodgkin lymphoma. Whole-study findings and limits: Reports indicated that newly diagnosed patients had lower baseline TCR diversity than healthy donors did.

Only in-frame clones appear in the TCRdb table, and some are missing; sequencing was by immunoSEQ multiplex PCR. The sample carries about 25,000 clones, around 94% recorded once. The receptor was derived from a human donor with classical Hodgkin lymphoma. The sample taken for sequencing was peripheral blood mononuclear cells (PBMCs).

CDR3 sequence: CASPGGSGAKGYTF. For the CDR3, the DNA is TGTGCCTCCCCTGGGGGTTCCGGGGCGAAGGGCTACACCTTC. The V and J genes are TRBV30 and TRBJ1-2; the D gene is possibly TRBD1 (5 bases). The germline V and J ends were trimmed by 7 bases and 8 bases, with 23 bases remaining between them. Germline values: CDR1 GTSNPN, CDR2 SVGIG (reference sequence). The CDR3 is made up of 14 amino acids.